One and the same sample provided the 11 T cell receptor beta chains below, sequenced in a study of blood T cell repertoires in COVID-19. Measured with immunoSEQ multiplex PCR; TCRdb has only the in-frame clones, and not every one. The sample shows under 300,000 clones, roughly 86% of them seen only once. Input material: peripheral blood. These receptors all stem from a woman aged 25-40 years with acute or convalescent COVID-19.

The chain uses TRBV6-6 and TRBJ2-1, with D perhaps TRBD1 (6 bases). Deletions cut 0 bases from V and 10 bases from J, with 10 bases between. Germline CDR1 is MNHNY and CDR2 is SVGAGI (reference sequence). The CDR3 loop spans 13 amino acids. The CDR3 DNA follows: TGTGCCAGCAGTTACTCTTCAGGGGTGGAGCAGTTCTTC. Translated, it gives CASSYSSGVEQFF.

The DNA of the CDR3 is TGTGCCAGCACACTAGCGGGAGAGACCGGGGAGCTGTTTTTT. Translated: CASTLAGETGELFF. The chain joins TRBV19 to TRBJ2-2, with TRBD2 matching over 11 bases. Germline V gene sequence: CDR1 LNHDA, CDR2 SQIVND (reference sequence). J gave up 5 bases and V 9 bases, and 5 bases lay outside the gene matches. This CDR3 has 14 residues.

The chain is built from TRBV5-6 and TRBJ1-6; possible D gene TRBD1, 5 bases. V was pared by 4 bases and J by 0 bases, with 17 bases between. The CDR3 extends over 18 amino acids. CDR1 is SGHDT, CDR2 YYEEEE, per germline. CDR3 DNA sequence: TGTGCCAGCAGCCTTCAGACAGTTCTTAGCTCCTATAATTCACCCCTCCACTTT. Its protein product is CASSLQTVLSSYNSPLHF.

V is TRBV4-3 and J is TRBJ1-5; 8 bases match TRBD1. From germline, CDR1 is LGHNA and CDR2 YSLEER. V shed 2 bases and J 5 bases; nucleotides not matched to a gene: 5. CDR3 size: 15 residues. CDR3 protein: CASSQLTGVDQPQHF. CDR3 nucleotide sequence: TGCGCCAGCAGCCAACTGACAGGGGTGGATCAGCCCCAGCATTTT.

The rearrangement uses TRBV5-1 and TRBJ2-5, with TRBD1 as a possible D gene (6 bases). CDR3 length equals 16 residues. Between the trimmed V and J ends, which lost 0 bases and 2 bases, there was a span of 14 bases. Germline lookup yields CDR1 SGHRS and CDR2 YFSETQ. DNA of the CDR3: TGCGCCAGCAGCTTGGCCAATCAGGGGATACAAGAGACCCAGTACTTC. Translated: CASSLANQGIQETQYF.

The CDR3 loop is CASSSTSGSSYEQYF. In nucleotides, the CDR3 is TGTGCCAGCAGCTCAACTAGCGGGAGCTCCTACGAGCAGTACTTC. The genes are TRBV7-9 and TRBJ2-7, with 11 bases fitting TRBD2. Germline values: CDR1 SEHNR, CDR2 FQNEAQ (reference sequence). The CDR3 is 15 residues long. V lost 4 bases and J lost 0; bases outside the gene matches: 2.

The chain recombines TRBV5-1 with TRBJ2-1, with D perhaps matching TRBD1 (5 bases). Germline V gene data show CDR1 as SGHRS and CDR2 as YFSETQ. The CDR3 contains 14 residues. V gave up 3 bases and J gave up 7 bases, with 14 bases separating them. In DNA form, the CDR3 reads TGCGCCAGCAGCTCCTCCTTGGGGCGGAATGAGCAGTTCTTC. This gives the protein CASSSSLGRNEQFF.

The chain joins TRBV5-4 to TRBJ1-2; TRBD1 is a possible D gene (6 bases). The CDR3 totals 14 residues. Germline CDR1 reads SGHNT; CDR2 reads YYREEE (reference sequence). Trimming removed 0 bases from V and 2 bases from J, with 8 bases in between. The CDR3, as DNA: TGTGCCAGCAGCTTGGACAGGGAGAACTATGGCTACACCTTC. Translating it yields CASSLDRENYGYTF.

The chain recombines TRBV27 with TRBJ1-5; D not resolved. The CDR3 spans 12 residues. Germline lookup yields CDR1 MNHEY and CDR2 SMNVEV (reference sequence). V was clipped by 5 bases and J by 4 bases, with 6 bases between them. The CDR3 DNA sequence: TGTGCCAGCAGTGGGCAAAATCAGCCCCAGCATTTT. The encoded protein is CASSGQNQPQHF.

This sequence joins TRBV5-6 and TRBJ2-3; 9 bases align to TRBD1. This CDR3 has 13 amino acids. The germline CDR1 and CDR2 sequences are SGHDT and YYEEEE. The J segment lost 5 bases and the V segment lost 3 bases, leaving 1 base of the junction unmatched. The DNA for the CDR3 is TGTGCCAGCAGCTGGACAGGGGAAGATACGCAGTATTTT. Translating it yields CASSWTGEDTQYF.

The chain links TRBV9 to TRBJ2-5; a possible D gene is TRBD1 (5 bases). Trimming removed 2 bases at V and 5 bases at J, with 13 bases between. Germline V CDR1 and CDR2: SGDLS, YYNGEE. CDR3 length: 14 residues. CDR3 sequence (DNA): TGTGCCAGCAGCGTGGTTGACAGCTGGGAGACCCAGTACTTC. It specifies CASSVVDSWETQYF.